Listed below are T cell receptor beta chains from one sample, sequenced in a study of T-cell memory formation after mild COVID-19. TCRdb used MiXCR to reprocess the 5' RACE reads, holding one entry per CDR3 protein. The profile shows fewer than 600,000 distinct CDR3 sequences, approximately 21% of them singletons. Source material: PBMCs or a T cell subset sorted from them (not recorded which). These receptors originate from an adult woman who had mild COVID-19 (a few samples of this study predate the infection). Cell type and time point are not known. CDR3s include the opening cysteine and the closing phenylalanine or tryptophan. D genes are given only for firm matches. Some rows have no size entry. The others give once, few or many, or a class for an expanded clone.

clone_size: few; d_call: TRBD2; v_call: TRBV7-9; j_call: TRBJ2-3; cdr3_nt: TGTGCCAGCAGCTCGACTAGCGGGAGGGTAGTGGGCACAGATACGCAGTATTTT; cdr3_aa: CASSSTSGRVVGTDTQYF
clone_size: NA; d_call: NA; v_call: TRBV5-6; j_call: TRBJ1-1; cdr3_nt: TGTGCCAGCAGCTTGTATGAAGGGTTGATCACTGAAGCTTTCTTT; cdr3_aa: CASSLYEGLITEAFF
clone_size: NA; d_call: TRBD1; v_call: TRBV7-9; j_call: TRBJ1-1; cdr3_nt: TGTGCCAGCAGCTTAAAGTCGGCAGGGGGCACTGAAGCTTTCTTT; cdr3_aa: CASSLKSAGGTEAFF
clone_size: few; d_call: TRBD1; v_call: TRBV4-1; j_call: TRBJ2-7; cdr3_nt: TGCGCCAGCAGCCAAAAGACAGGGATGGACGAGCAGTACTTC; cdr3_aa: CASSQKTGMDEQYF
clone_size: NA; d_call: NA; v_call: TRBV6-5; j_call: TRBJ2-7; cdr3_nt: TGTGCCAGCAGTTACTCCCATGACTACCTAACCTACGAGCAGTACTTC; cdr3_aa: CASSYSHDYLTYEQYF
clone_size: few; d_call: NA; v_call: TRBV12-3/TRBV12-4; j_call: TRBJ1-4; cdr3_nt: TGTGCCAGCAGCCTCAGGACAGAGAGAGGAAAACTGTTTTTT; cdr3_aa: CASSLRTERGKLFF
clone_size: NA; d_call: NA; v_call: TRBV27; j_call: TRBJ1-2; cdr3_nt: TGTGCCAGCAGTCCACCGGGAGCGAACTGGGGCTACACCTTC; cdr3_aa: CASSPPGANWGYTF
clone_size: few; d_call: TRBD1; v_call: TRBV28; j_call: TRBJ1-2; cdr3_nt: TGTGCCAGCAGTCCGGACAGGGGGGAGGGCTACACCTTC; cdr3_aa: CASSPDRGEGYTF
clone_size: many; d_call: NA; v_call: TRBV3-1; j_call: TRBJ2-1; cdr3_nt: TGTGCCAGCAGACTAGGAGGGAAAAAGCTTGACTTC; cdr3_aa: CASRLGGKKLDF
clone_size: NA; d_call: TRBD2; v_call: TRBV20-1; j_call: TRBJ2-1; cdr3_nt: TGCAGTGCTAGAGGACTAGCGGGTAACAATGAGCAGTTCTTC; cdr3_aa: CSARGLAGNNEQFF
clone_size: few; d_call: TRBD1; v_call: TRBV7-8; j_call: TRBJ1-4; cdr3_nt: TGTGCCAGCAGCCGGACAGGGTTTAACGAAAAACTGTTTTTT; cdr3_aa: CASSRTGFNEKLFF
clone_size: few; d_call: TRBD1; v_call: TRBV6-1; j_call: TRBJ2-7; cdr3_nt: TGTGCCAGCAGCGACGGACAGGGGGTTATGTACGAGCAGTACTTC; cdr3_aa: CASSDGQGVMYEQYF
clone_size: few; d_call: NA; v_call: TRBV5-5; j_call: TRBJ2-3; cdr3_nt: TGTGCCAGCAGCTTCCCAGGGAAAGATACGCAGTATTTT; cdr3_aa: CASSFPGKDTQYF
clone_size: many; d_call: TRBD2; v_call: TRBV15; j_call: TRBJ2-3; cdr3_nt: TGTGCCACCAGCACCGGACTAGCGGGGCCCATTAGCACAGATACGCAGTATTTT; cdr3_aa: CATSTGLAGPISTDTQYF
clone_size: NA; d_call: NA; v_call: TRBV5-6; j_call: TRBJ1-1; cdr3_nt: TGTGCCAGCAGCGAGGACACCAGGAGGGGCACTGAAGCTTTCTTT; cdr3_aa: CASSEDTRRGTEAFF
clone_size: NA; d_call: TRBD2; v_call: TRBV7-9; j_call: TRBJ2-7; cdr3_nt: TGTGCCAGCAGCGGCGGGAGGTCGAGGGACGAGCAGTACTTC; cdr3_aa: CASSGGRSRDEQYF
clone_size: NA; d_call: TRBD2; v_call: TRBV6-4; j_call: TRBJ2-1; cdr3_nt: TGTGCCAGCAGTAACAGCGGGAGTAGATCCTACAATGAGCAGTTCTTC; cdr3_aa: CASSNSGSRSYNEQFF
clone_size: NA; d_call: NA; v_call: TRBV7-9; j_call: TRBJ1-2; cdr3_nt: TGTGCCAGCAGCTTAGCCCCCGGACCGACTAACTATGGCTACACCTTC; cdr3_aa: CASSLAPGPTNYGYTF
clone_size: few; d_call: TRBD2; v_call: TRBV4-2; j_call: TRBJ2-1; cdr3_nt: TGTGCCAGCAGCCAAGATCGGGCACTAGCGAGGTACAATGAGCAGTTCTTC; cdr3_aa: CASSQDRALARYNEQFF
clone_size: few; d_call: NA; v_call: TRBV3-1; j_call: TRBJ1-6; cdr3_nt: TGTGCCAGCAGCCGGGGATTTGATTCACCCCTCCACTTT; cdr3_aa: CASSRGFDSPLHF
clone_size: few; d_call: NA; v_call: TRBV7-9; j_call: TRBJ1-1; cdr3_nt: TGTGCCAGCAGCTCTGCTGGGGGTAAAGGTGGCACTGAAGCTTTCTTT; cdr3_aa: CASSSAGGKGGTEAFF
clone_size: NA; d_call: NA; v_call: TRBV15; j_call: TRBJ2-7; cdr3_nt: TGTGCCACCAGCAACCCGCCAGATCAATTGGAGCAGTACTTC; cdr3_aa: CATSNPPDQLEQYF
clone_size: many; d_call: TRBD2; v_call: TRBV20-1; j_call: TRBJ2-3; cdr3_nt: TGCAGTGCTAGAGATTTGGCTAGCGGGAGGCTCGCAGATACGCAGTATTTT; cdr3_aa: CSARDLASGRLADTQYF
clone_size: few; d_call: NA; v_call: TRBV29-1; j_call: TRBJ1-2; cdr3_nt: TGCAGCGTTTCAATCACTGTCGGAGCGGGCTACACCTTC; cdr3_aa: CSVSITVGAGYTF
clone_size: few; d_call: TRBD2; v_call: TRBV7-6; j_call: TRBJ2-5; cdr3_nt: TGTGCCAGCAGCGCTTGGGGGACTAGCGGGGTTGAGACCCAGTACTTC; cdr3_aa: CASSAWGTSGVETQYF
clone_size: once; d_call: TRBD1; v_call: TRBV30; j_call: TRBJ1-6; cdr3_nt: TGTGCCTGGAGTCAGGACAGGGAGTTGGCACCCCTCCACTTT; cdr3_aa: CAWSQDRELAPLHF
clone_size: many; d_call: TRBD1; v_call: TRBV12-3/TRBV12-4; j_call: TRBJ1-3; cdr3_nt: TGTGCCAGCAGTCCCAGGGGGGCAGGAAACACCATATATTTT; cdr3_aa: CASSPRGAGNTIYF
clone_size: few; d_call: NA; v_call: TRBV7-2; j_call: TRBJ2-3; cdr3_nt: TGTGCCAGCAGCTCCTGGGGGGACCCCACAGATACGCAGTATTTT; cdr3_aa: CASSSWGDPTDTQYF
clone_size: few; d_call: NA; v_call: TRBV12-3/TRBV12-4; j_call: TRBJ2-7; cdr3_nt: TGTGCCAGCAGCCCCTCACGGCCCCCCTACGAGCAGTACTTC; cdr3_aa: CASSPSRPPYEQYF
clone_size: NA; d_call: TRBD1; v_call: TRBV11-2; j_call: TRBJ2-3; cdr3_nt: TGTGCCAGCAGCTTAGGAGTCGGGACAGGGGTGCCAGATACGCAGTATTTT; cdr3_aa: CASSLGVGTGVPDTQYF
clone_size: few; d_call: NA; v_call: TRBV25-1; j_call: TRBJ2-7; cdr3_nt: TGTGCCAGCAGTTCCCCTGCCCGGGGTGGCGAGCAGTACTTC; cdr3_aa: CASSSPARGGEQYF
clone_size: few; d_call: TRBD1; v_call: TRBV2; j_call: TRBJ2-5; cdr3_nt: TGTGCCAGCAGCTGGGGACAGAAAGAGACCCAGTACTTC; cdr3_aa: CASSWGQKETQYF
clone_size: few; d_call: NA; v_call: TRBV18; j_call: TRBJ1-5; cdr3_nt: TGTGCCAGCTCCCCCGGGACATACGATCAGCCCCAGCATTTT; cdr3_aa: CASSPGTYDQPQHF
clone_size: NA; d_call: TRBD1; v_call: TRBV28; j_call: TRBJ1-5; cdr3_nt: TGTGCCAGTACCCTAGCAGGGGGCGGCCAGCCCCAGCATTTT; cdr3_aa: CASTLAGGGQPQHF
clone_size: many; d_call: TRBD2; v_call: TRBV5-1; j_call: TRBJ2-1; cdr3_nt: TGCGCCAGCAGCTTGGCTAGCGGGGCGTACAATGAGCAGTTCTTC; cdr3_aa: CASSLASGAYNEQFF
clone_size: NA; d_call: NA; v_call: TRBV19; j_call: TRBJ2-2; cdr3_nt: TGTGCCAGTAAAGGCCAAACGGAGACCGGGGAGCTGTTTTTT; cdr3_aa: CASKGQTETGELFF
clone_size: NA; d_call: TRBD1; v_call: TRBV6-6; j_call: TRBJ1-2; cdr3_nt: TGTGCCAGCAGTTACTTTGGGACAGGGGACTATGGCTACACCTTC; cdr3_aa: CASSYFGTGDYGYTF
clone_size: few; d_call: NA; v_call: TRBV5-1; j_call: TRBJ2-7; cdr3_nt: TGCGCCAGCAGCTTGGGGACAGAATCCTACGAGCAGTACTTC; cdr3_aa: CASSLGTESYEQYF
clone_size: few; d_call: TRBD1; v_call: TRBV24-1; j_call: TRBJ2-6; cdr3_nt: TGTGCCACCAGTGCCGCCGGGACAGGGGTTGGGTCTGGGGCCAACGTCCTGACTTTC; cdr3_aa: CATSAAGTGVGSGANVLTF
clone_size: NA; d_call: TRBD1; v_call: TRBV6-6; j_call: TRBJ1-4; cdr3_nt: TGTGCCAGCAGTTGGGGACAGGGGGAGAATAAAGAAAAACTGTTTTTT; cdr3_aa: CASSWGQGENKEKLFF
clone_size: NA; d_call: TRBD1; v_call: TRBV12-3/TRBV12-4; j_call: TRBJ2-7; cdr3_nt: TGTGCCAGCACCCTAGGGACAGATTCCTACGAGCAGTACTTC; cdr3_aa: CASTLGTDSYEQYF
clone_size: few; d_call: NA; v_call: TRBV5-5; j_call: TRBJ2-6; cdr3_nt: TGTGCCAGCATCGTCAACTCTGGGGCCAACGTCCTGACTTTC; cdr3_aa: CASIVNSGANVLTF
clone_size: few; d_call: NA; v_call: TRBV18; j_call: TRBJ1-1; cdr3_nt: TGTGCCAGCTCACTAAGACTAAGGGGGACAACGAACACTGAAGCTTTCTTT; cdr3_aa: CASSLRLRGTTNTEAFF
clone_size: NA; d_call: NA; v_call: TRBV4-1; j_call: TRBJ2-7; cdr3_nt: TGCGCCAGCAGTAAAACCGGGACGCTCTCCTACGAGCAGTACTTC; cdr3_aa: CASSKTGTLSYEQYF
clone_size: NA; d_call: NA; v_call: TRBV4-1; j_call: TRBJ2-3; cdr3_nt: TGCGCCAGCAGCCAAGGGATAGGCGGTCGGGGGAGGTTGGATACGCAGTATTTT; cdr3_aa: CASSQGIGGRGRLDTQYF
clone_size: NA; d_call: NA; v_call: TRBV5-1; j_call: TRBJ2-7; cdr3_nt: TGCGCCAGCAGCCGGTTAGACAGCACCTACGAGCAGTACTTC; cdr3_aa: CASSRLDSTYEQYF
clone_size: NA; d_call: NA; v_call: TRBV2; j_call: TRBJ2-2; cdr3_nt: TGTGCCAGCAGAGAAGACAGGAAGGGCACCGGGGAGCTGTTTTTT; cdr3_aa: CASREDRKGTGELFF
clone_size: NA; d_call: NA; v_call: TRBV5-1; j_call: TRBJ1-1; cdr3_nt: TGCGCCAGCAGCCACGGAGACGGAGTGAACACTGAAGCTTTCTTT; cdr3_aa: CASSHGDGVNTEAFF
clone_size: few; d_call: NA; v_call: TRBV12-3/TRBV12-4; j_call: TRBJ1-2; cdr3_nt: TGTGCCAGTTTATCGGGCAGGGAAGATGGCTACACCTTC; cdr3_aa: CASLSGREDGYTF
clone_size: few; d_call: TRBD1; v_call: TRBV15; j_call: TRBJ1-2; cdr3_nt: TGTGCCACCAGCAGGGACAGGGGAGTGTCCAACTATGGCTACACCTTC; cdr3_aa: CATSRDRGVSNYGYTF
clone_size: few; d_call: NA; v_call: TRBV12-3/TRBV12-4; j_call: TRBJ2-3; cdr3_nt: TGTGCCAGCATCGAAGGCGGGACGGATACGCAGTATTTT; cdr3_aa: CASIEGGTDTQYF
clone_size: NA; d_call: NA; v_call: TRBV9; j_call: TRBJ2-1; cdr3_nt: TGTGCCAGCAGCGTAGATGGCCGATTTCACAATGAGCAGTTCTTC; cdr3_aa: CASSVDGRFHNEQFF
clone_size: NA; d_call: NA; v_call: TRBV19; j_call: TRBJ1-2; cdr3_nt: TGTGCCAGTAGTATGGTGGGTACCAACTATGGCTACACCTTC; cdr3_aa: CASSMVGTNYGYTF
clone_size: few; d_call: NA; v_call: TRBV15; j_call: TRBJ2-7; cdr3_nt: TGTGCCACCAGCAGAGGCCCAGGCACCATCTACGAGCAGTACTTC; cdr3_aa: CATSRGPGTIYEQYF
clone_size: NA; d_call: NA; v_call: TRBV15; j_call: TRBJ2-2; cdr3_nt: TGTGCCACCAGCGATAGGCAGCCCGGGGAGCTGTTTTTT; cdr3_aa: CATSDRQPGELFF
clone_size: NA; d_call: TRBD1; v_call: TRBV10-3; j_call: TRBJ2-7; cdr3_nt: TGTGCCATCAGTGGGGGACAGAGCTCCTACGAGCAGTACTTC; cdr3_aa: CAISGGQSSYEQYF
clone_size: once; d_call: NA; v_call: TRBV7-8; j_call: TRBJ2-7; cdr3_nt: TGTGCCAGCAGCTCCGATAGGGCAGGGGCCACCTACGAGCAGTACTTC; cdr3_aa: CASSSDRAGATYEQYF
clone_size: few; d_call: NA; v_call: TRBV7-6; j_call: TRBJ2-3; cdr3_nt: TGTGCCAGTAGGAAGGGGCGAGGCACAGATACGCAGTATTTT; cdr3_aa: CASRKGRGTDTQYF
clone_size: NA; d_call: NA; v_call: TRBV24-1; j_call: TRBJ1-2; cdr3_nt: TGTGCCACCAGTGACAAGGGGGTCTACACCTTC; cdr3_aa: CATSDKGVYTF
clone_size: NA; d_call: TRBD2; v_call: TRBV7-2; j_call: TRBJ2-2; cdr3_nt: TGTGCCAGCAGCTTTATAGCGGGAGTGGACACCGGGGAGCTGTTTTTT; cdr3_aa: CASSFIAGVDTGELFF